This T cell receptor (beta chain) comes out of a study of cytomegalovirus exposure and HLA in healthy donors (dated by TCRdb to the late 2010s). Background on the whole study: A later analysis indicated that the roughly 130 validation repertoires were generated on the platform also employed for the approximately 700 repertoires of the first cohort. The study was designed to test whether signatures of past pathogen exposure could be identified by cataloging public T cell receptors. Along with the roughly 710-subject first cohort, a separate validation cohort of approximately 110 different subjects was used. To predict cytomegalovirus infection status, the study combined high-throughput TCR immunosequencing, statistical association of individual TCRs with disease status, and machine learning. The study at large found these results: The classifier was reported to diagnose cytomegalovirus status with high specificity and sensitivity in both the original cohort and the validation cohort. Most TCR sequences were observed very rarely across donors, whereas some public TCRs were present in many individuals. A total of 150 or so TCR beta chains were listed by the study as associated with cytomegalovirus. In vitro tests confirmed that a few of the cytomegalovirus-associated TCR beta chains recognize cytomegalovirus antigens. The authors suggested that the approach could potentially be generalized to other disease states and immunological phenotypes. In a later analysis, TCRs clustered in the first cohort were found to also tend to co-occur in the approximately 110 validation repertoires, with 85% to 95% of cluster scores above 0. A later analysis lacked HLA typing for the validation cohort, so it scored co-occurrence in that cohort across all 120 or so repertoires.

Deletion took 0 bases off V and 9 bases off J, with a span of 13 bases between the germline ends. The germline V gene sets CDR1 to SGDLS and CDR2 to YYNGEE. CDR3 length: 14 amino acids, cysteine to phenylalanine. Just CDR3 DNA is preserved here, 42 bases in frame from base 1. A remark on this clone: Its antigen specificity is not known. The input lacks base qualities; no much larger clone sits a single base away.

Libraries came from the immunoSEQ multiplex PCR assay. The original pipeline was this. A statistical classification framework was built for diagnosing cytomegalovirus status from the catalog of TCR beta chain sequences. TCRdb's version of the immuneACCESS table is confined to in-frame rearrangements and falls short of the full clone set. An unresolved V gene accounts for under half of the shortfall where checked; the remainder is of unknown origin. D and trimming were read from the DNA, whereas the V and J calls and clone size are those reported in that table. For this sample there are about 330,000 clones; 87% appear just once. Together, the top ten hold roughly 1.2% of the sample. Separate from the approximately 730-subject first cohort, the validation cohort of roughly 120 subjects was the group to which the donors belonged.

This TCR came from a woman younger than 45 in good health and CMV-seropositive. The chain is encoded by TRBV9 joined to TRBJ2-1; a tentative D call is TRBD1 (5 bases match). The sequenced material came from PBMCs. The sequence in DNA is TGTGCCAGCAGCGTAGAGGTTGGGGCATCTGAGCAGTTCTTC. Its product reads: CASSVEVGASEQFF.